Detailed here is one T cell receptor (beta chain). Study processing details: The authors estimated nucleated cell counts from reference gene primer amplification. Repertoires were generated with immunoSEQ multiplex PCR, while TCRdb's copy carries only in-frame clones and drops some. That table is the source of V, J and clone size, and D and trimming were worked out from the DNA. The sample has approximately 280,000 clones, 80% to 90% seen once; the top ten hold 9.5% to 11%. This sample was taken from a study of blood T cell repertoires in COVID-19. As for the study in general: The United States, Italy and Spain provided the acute and convalescent COVID-19 samples. Sources were T cells, B-cell-depleted T cells, or PBMCs; the material itself was cDNA or gDNA.

V was cut by 6 bases and J by 5 bases, with 14 bases left in between. The CDR3 length is 14 residues. CDR1 and CDR2 (germline): SNHLY, FYNNEI. The sample taken for sequencing was peripheral blood. The clonotype was recovered from a woman in her seventies with acute or convalescent COVID-19. V is TRBV2 and J is TRBJ2-1; the D gene is possibly TRBD1 (6 bases). The DNA for the CDR3 is TGTGCCAGCAGCCCGGGACAAGGGAACAATGAGCAGTTCTTC. This codes for CASSPGQGNNEQFF.